The clone carrying this T cell receptor beta chain was seen many times. These data belong to a study of T cells in Graves' hyperthyroidism and ophthalmopathy. Study information: Sampling of peripheral blood happened at initial diagnosis, prior to any treatment.

Trimming shortened V by 5 bases and J by 5 bases, and 24 bases separated the two germline ends. The CDR3 loop spans 17 amino acids. Reasons for excluding patients were uncontrolled infection, other autoimmune disease, pregnancy or lactation. The PBMCs had their origin in less than 13 ml of fresh peripheral blood. Regions amplified from RNA transcripts were the TCR beta CDR3 regions. A first-round RT-PCR of the TCR CDR3 used the HTBI primer set. TCRdb fed the multiplex PCR reads into MiXCR, producing one record per CDR3 protein. There are roughly 630,000 distinct CDR3 sequences in the sample; less than 20% occur only once, and roughly 7.3% lies in the top ten.

V is TRBV12-3 or TRBV12-4 and J is TRBJ1-2; TRBD1 might be the D (5 bases). The source of this sequence is a woman under 40 with Graves' hyperthyroidism. Sequenced: blood. This chain's CDR3 is CASSQTDGMGWGYGYTF. In DNA form, the CDR3 reads TGTGCCAGCAGTCAAACGGACGGTATGGGGTGGGGGTATGGCTACACCTTC.